This T cell receptor (beta chain) stems from a study of blood T cell repertoires in COVID-19. Study-level background: Some COVID-19 samples were acute and others convalescent; all came from the United States, Italy and Spain. T cells, B-cell-depleted T cells, or PBMCs supplied cDNA or gDNA.

TCRdb keeps only in-frame clones here, not all; method: immunoSEQ multiplex PCR. This table has under 300,000 clones, 75% to 90% appearing once. The trim removed 4 bases at V and 0 bases at J, leaving 4 bases unmatched. The CDR3 length is 15 residues. Germline-derived CDR1 and CDR2 are SGHTA and FQGNSA. The J gene is TRBJ1-2, the V gene TRBV7-2; TRBD1 matches 8 bases. The TCR sequence derives from a woman between 35 and 50 years old with acute COVID-19. The sequencing sample was made of PBMCs or T cells enriched from blood (not recorded which). The CDR3 here is CASSSPGQANYGYTF. The CDR3 DNA is TGTGCCAGCAGCTCCCCGGGACAGGCTAACTATGGCTACACCTTC.